Each of the 17 T cell receptor beta chains below was sequenced from the same sample in a study of blood T cell repertoires in COVID-19. Data came from immunoSEQ multiplex PCR; TCRdb stores just in-frame clones and leaves some out. Among roughly 300,000 clones, about 86% were seen once, and the ten largest hold less than 3%. The sample consisted of peripheral blood. Receptors were obtained from a woman in her sixties or seventies with active or convalescent COVID-19.

V is TRBV19 and J is TRBJ2-1; TRBD2 agrees at 8 bases. Germline V gene data show CDR1 as LNHDA and CDR2 as SQIVND (reference sequence). This CDR3 has 15 residues. V dropped 1 base and J dropped 3; count of bases not matched to a gene: 2. CDR3 nucleotides: TGTGCCAGTAGTATAGGAACTAGCGGCTACAATGAGCAGTTCTTC. Translating gives CASSIGTSGYNEQFF.

This chain connects TRBV5-1 to TRBJ1-3; a possible D gene is TRBD1 (5 bases). CDR3 length equals 15 residues. CDR1 and CDR2 from the germline V gene are SGHRS and YFSETQ. V was shortened by 3 bases and J by 4 bases, with 14 bases between the two germline ends. CDR3 sequence (DNA): TGCGCCAGCAGCTCCTCGGCGGGGCCCGGAAACACCATATATTTT. Protein product: CASSSSAGPGNTIYF. The variable domain in full, with the rest retrieved from reference TRBV5-1 and TRBJ1-3, is KAGVTQTPRYLIKTRGQQVTLSCSPISGHRSVSWYQQTPGQGLQFLFEYFSETQRNKGNFPGRFSGRQFSNSRSEMNVSTLELGDSALYLCASSSSAGPGNTIYFGEGSWLTVV.

The chain is built from TRBV6-5 and TRBJ2-1, with 7 bases aligning to TRBD1. The germline CDR1 and CDR2 sequences are MNHEY and SVGAGI. This CDR3 spans 13 amino acids. The V and J ends lost 6 bases and 5 bases, in that order; junction bases with no gene match: 4. This CDR3 reads CASSADRDNEQFF. The CDR3 region has the DNA TGTGCCAGCAGCGCCGACAGGGACAATGAGCAGTTCTTC.

This clone was counted only a few times. This rearrangement joins TRBV7-2 to TRBJ2-1; D is possibly TRBD2 (6 bases). CDR1 and CDR2 from the germline V gene are SGHTA and FQGNSA. The germline V and J ends were trimmed by 3 bases and 3 bases, with 12 bases remaining between them. The CDR3 consists of 15 residues. As DNA, the CDR3 is TGTGCCAGCAGCTTTACGGCGGGGCGCTACAATGAGCAGTTCTTC. Amino acids: CASSFTAGRYNEQFF.

The chain employs TRBV7-3 and TRBJ2-1, with D possibly matching TRBD2 (5 bases). This CDR3 spans 15 amino acids. The V end was cut by 2 bases, the J end by 5 bases, with 13 bases between. CDR1 is SGHTA, CDR2 FQGTGA, per germline. In DNA form, the CDR3 reads TGTGCCAGCAGCTTAGGAGGTCAGATTAACAATGAGCAGTTCTTC. Translation gives CASSLGGQINNEQFF.

The V and J genes are TRBV5-1 and TRBJ2-1; D perhaps matches TRBD1 (6 bases). V lost 5 bases to trimming and J lost 9 bases, with 21 bases between them. This CDR3 comprises 15 residues. Germline CDR1 and CDR2: SGHRS and YFSETQ. The CDR3 sequence: CASRSGQSLGVEQFF. The CDR3 DNA is TGCGCCAGCAGGTCCGGACAGTCGCTTGGTGTTGAGCAGTTCTTC.

The rearrangement joins TRBV9 to TRBJ2-3, with D possibly being TRBD2 (5 bases). Germline CDR1 SGDLS, CDR2 YYNGEE. Trimming removed 0 bases from V and 2 bases from J, with 7 bases in between. The CDR3 runs 14 residues. The CDR3 nucleotides read TGTGCCAGCAGCGTAGCAGCGGCCACAGATACGCAGTATTTT. This sequence encodes CASSVAAATDTQYF.

This chain joins TRBV9 and TRBJ2-7; a weak D match, TRBD1 (5 bases). The CDR3 runs to 13 residues. Trimming pared 4 bases from V and 6 bases from J, leaving 14 bases between. Germline CDR1 reads SGDLS; CDR2 reads YYNGEE. CDR3 in DNA: TGTGCCAGCAGCAGGCAGGGATATGGCGAGCAGTACTTC. It specifies CASSRQGYGEQYF. Supplemented by reference TRBV9 and TRBJ2-7, the full variable domain reads DSGVTQTPKHLITATGQRVTLRCSPRSGDLSVYWYQQSLDQGLQFLIQYYNGEERAKGNILERFSAQQFPDLHSELNLSSLELGDSALYFCASSRQGYGEQYFGPGTRLTVT.

The chain combines TRBV9 with TRBJ2-2; 11 bases fit TRBD2. The V segment lost 2 bases and the J segment 4 bases; nucleotides outside the gene matches: 4. Germline V gene lookup returns CDR1 SGDLS and CDR2 YYNGEE. CDR3 length: 16 amino acids. CDR3 in DNA: TGTGCCAGCAGCGTGGGACTAGCGGACTTCACCGGGGAGCTGTTTTTT. Protein: CASSVGLADFTGELFF.

This clone was seen just once. The chain employs TRBV7-9 and TRBJ1-4; weak D call: TRBD1 (5 bases). From germline, CDR1 is SEHNR and CDR2 FQNEAQ (reference sequence). The length of the CDR3 is 14 residues. Trimming left V 3 bases short and J 8 bases short, with 13 bases between. The chain's CDR3 is CASSLPVSGEKLFF. CDR3 coding DNA: TGTGCCAGCAGCTTGCCAGTCTCAGGGGAAAAACTGTTTTTT.

The chain carries TRBV12-3 or TRBV12-4 and TRBJ1-2, with D uncertain. The V and J ends lost 6 bases and 2 bases respectively, with 10 bases between them. This CDR3 is 13 amino acids long. CDR3 loop: CASSLGSNYGYTF. CDR3 DNA: TGTGCCAGCAGCCTTGGGAGCAACTATGGCTACACCTTC.

The rearrangement links TRBV2 to TRBJ2-5; possibly TRBD1 for D (7 bases). Trimming removed 4 bases from V and 1 base from J, with 10 bases in between. In germline, CDR1 is SNHLY, CDR2 FYNNEI. The CDR3 contains 14 residues. The CDR3 bases are TGTGCCAGCAGTGGCGGGACAGCCCAAGAGACCCAGTACTTC. Translation: CASSGGTAQETQYF.

This sequence joins TRBV4-2 and TRBJ1-3, with unresolved D. Trimming cost V 0 bases and J 0 bases, with 9 bases left between them. The germline gives CDR1 LGHNA, CDR2 YNFKEQ. CDR3 length equals 16 residues. Here the CDR3 DNA reads TGTGCCAGCAGCCAAGAACGGTCCTTCTCTGGAAACACCATATATTTT. This sequence encodes CASSQERSFSGNTIYF.

In its sample, this clone was seen a few times. The chain has TRBV7-3 and TRBJ1-2, with TRBD1 matching over 7 bases. The ends lost 5 bases at V and 6 bases at J; junction bases unmatched: 12. The germline V gene encodes CDR1 SGHTA and CDR2 FQGTGA. There are 15 residues in the CDR3. In nucleotides, the CDR3 is TGTGCCAGCAGCCTGACGGGACAGCCGAACAATGGCTACACCTTC. Translation: CASSLTGQPNNGYTF.

This sequence joins TRBV29-1 and TRBJ1-2, with a tentative D call TRBD1 (5 bases). Per germline, CDR1 SQVTM and CDR2 ANQGSEA. V dropped 4 bases and J dropped 6 bases, with 24 bases sitting between them. This CDR3 has 16 amino acids. The CDR3 here is CSVGDIRAAKRHGYTF. In nucleotides, the CDR3 is TGCAGCGTTGGCGATATCAGGGCCGCAAAGCGCCATGGCTACACCTTC.

The chain couples TRBV4-3 to TRBJ2-7, with 7 nucleotides matching TRBD2. The J segment lost 6 bases and the V segment lost 1 base, leaving 6 bases of the junction unmatched. Germline CDR1 is LGHNA and CDR2 is YSLEER. The CDR3 contains 14 residues. The CDR3 loop is CASSQVKSGGEQYF. In DNA, the CDR3 is TGCGCCAGCAGCCAAGTAAAGTCGGGAGGCGAGCAGTACTTC.

The genes are TRBV15 and TRBJ2-2; 7 nucleotides match TRBD1. The ends lost 5 bases at V and 3 bases at J; junction bases unmatched: 12. The CDR3 is made up of 17 amino acids. The germline gives CDR1 LNHNV, CDR2 YYDKDF (reference sequence). CDR3 bases: TGTGCCACCAGCCAGATTGACAGGGATGGGGACACCGGGGAGCTGTTTTTT. This encodes CATSQIDRDGDTGELFF.